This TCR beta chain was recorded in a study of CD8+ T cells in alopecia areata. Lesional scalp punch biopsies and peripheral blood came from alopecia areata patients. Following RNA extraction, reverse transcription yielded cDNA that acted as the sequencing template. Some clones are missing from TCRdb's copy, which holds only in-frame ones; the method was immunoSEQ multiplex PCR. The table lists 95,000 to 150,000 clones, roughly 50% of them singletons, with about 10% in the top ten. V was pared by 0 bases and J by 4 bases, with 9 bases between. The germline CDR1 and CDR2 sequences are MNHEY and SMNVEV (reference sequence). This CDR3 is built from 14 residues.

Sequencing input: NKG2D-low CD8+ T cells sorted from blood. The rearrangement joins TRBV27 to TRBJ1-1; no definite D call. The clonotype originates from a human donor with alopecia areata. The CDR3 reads CASSLSGEVTEAFF. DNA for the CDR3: TGTGCCAGCAGTTTATCTGGAGAGGTCACTGAAGCTTTCTTT.